The next 27 T cell receptor beta chains were all read from a single sample in a study of PD-1 blockade in mismatch repair-deficient tumors. Here immunoSEQ multiplex PCR was the method, and the copy in TCRdb shows in-frame clones only, minus some. The sample has approximately 40,000 clones, 70% to 80% seen once; the top ten hold roughly 22%. Material: peripheral blood, obtained 4 weeks after starting pembrolizumab. These receptor sequences come from an adult with mismatch repair-deficient cancer.

The rearrangement joins TRBV9 to TRBJ2-1, with 11 bases that match TRBD2. The V gene's germline CDR1 is SGDLS and CDR2 YYNGEE. The CDR3 is 15 residues long. V lost 2 bases, J lost 3 bases, and 1 base stayed unmatched. In nucleotides, the CDR3 is TGTGCCAGCAGCGTGACTAGCGGGGACTACAATGAGCAGTTCTTC. Translating it yields CASSVTSGDYNEQFF.

The chain couples TRBV19 to TRBJ1-5, with 7 bases lining up with TRBD1. The CDR3 sequence is 18 residues long. Trimming took 7 bases from V and 1 from J; bases not matched to a gene: 16. The germline V gene encodes CDR1 LNHDA and CDR2 SQIVND (reference sequence). The CDR3 sequence: CASNKVRDSLGSNQPQHF. The CDR3, as DNA: TGTGCCAGTAACAAGGTCCGGGACAGCTTAGGGAGCAATCAGCCCCAGCATTTT.

In this sample, this clone turned up once. The chain links TRBV5-1 to TRBJ2-7; D gene ambiguous. This CDR3 has 12 residues. V was clipped by 5 bases and J by 6 bases, with 12 bases between them. Germline CDR1 SGHRS, CDR2 YFSETQ. The CDR3 sequence: CASSPPASEQYF. CDR3 DNA: TGCGCCAGCAGTCCCCCGGCCTCCGAGCAGTACTTC.

CDR3 loop: CASSLRGLAAGNEQFF. The CDR3 nucleotides are TGTGCCAGCAGTTTAAGGGGACTAGCGGCGGGGAATGAGCAGTTCTTC. The rearrangement joins TRBV27 to TRBJ2-1, with TRBD2 matching over 11 bases. The CDR3 contains 16 residues. The J segment lost 7 bases and the V segment lost 2 bases, leaving 7 bases of the junction unmatched. Germline CDR1 reads MNHEY; CDR2 reads SMNVEV (reference sequence).

This clone was detected a few times. V gene TRBV18 combines with J gene TRBJ2-1; D not certain. The V gene's germline CDR1 is KGHSH and CDR2 LQKENI. Deletions cut 5 bases from V and 5 bases from J, with 10 bases between. The CDR3 contains 13 residues. The chain's CDR3 is CASSDPVNNEQFF. As DNA, the CDR3 is TGTGCCAGCTCAGACCCGGTGAACAATGAGCAGTTCTTC.

Only a few counts were recorded for this clone. V gene TRBV4-3 combines with J gene TRBJ2-6; 7 bases line up with TRBD1. The V gene end was trimmed by 0 bases and the J gene end by 4 bases; junction bases not matched to a gene: 0. The CDR3 runs 15 residues. CDR1 and CDR2 (germline): LGHNA, YSLEER. CDR3 DNA sequence: TGCGCCAGCAGCCAAGAGACAGGGGGGGCCAACGTCCTGACTTTC. Encoded protein: CASSQETGGANVLTF.

The chain has TRBV7-2 and TRBJ2-3; 10 positions agree with TRBD2. Trimming cost V 5 bases and J 2 bases; bases outside gene matches: 7. The germline CDR1 and CDR2 sequences are SGHTA and FQGNSA. This CDR3 contains 16 residues. The CDR3 region is CASSPSGRAYTDTQYF. CDR3 sequence (DNA): TGTGCCAGCAGCCCCAGCGGGAGGGCCTACACAGATACGCAGTATTTT.

The genes are TRBV29-1 and TRBJ2-3, with a weak D call TRBD2 (5 bases). Per the germline V gene, CDR1 is SQVTM and CDR2 is ANQGSEA. The CDR3 covers 15 residues. Trimming removed 3 bases from V and 4 bases from J, with 17 bases in between. This CDR3 is CSVDRGGERADTQYF. CDR3 coding DNA: TGCAGCGTTGACCGAGGAGGCGAAAGGGCAGATACGCAGTATTTT.

The CDR3 sequence is CASSPRQGPTNEKLFF. The CDR3 nucleotides are TGTGCCAGCTCACCGCGACAGGGACCAACTAATGAAAAACTGTTTTTT. This chain connects TRBV18 to TRBJ1-4; 7 bases are a match to TRBD1. Trimming removed 3 bases from V and 0 bases from J; junction bases left unmatched: 4. Germline CDR1 and CDR2: KGHSH and LQKENI. The length of the CDR3 is 16 residues.

This sequence joins TRBV4-1 and TRBJ1-2, with 9 bases matching TRBD1. The CDR3 runs 14 residues. In germline, CDR1 is MGHRA, CDR2 YSYEKL. V was clipped by 0 bases and J by 11 bases; unmatched bases: 7. The CDR3 sequence is CASSQEVATGGYTF. CDR3 bases: TGCGCCAGCAGCCAAGAAGTTGCGACAGGGGGATACACCTTC.

The chain links TRBV4-1 to TRBJ1-3, with unresolved D. Trimming left V 1 base short and J 0 bases short, with 16 bases between. Germline lookup yields CDR1 MGHRA and CDR2 YSYEKL. The CDR3 sequence is 18 residues long. The CDR3 region is CASSQVDPDRVSGNTIYF. The CDR3 region has the DNA TGCGCCAGCAGCCAAGTCGATCCGGATAGAGTCTCTGGAAACACCATATATTTT.

The chain has TRBV30 and TRBJ1-4; no clear D gene. Between the trimmed V and J ends, which lost 0 bases and 0 bases, there was a span of 23 bases. The CDR3 has 20 amino acids. Germline V lookup: CDR1 GTSNPN, CDR2 SVGIG (reference sequence). The CDR3: CAWSVLVPTRNLATNEKLFF. The CDR3 DNA reads TGTGCCTGGAGTGTACTGGTGCCGACGCGGAACCTTGCAACTAATGAAAAACTGTTTTTT.

Regarding this clone: Within the sample, other DNA sequences also encode this same CDR3. This sequence joins TRBV18 and TRBJ2-2; D perhaps matches TRBD2 (6 bases). V was clipped by 3 bases and J by 4 bases, with 12 bases between them. Germline CDR1 is KGHSH and CDR2 is LQKENI. The CDR3 spans 15 residues. The chain's CDR3 is CASSPRGLGTGELFF. The CDR3 nucleotides are TGTGCCAGCTCACCTCGGGGGTTAGGCACCGGGGAGCTGTTTTTT. The full variable domain, in which reference TRBV18 and TRBJ2-2 provide the parts outside the CDR3, is NAGVMQNPRHLVRRRGQEARLRCSPMKGHSHVYWYRQLPEEGLKFMVYLQKENIIDESGMPKERFSAEFPKEGPSILRIQQVVRGDSAAYFCASSPRGLGTGELFFGEGSRLTVL.

This chain joins TRBV5-1 and TRBJ2-1; D not resolved. This CDR3 has 16 amino acids. V lost 0 bases and J lost 8, with 18 bases in between. Germline lookup yields CDR1 SGHRS and CDR2 YFSETQ. CDR3 bases: TGCGCCAGCAGCTTGGATGGACCACAATCATGGGATGAGCAGTTCTTC. It translates to CASSLDGPQSWDEQFF.

The chain is built from TRBV12-2 and TRBJ2-7; the table's TRBD1 call for D was not verified on the DNA. TRBV12-2 is an annotated pseudogene. There are 14 residues in the CDR3. This CDR3 reads CASRFGQGYYEQYF. Here the CDR3 DNA reads TGTGCAAGTCGCTTCGGACAGGGCTACTACGAGCAGTACTTC.

The rearrangement joins TRBV4-1 to TRBJ2-2; TRBD1 agrees at 8 bases. Germline V CDR1 and CDR2: MGHRA, YSYEKL. The J segment lost 6 bases and the V segment lost 6 bases, leaving 9 bases of the junction unmatched. The CDR3 contains 15 residues. CDR3: CASRAAGGSSGELFF. The CDR3, as DNA: TGCGCCAGCAGGGCGGCAGGGGGCTCGTCCGGGGAGCTGTTTTTT.

The chain recombines TRBV5-6 with TRBJ2-7; TRBD2 agrees at 12 bases. CDR1 is SGHDT and CDR2 is YYEEEE in the germline V gene. The CDR3 spans 14 residues. The trim removed 3 bases at V and 6 bases at J, leaving 4 bases unmatched. The CDR3 DNA sequence: TGTGCCAGCAGCTGGGCTAGCGGGAGGGGCGAGCAGTACTTC. This sequence encodes CASSWASGRGEQYF.

The J gene is TRBJ2-7, the V gene TRBV7-8; D unclear. V lost 0 bases to trimming and J lost 0 bases, with 9 bases between them. The CDR3 extends over 15 amino acids. Germline V gives CDR1 SGHVS, CDR2 FQNEAQ. In DNA, the CDR3 is TGTGCCAGCAGCTTAGCCGCGACTGTCTCCTACGAGCAGTACTTC. Its protein product is CASSLAATVSYEQYF.

In its sample, this clone was seen once. The chain combines TRBV29-1 with TRBJ2-6; D remains ambiguous. The CDR3 has 15 residues. The germline V gene encodes CDR1 SQVTM and CDR2 ANQGSEA. V was clipped by 6 bases and J by 0 bases, with 12 bases between them. The CDR3 region is CSVLNRISGANVLTF. The CDR3 coding sequence is TGCAGCGTGCTGAACCGGATCTCTGGGGCCAACGTCCTGACTTTC. Full variable domain (outside the CDR3, taken from reference TRBV29-1 and TRBJ2-6): SAVISQKPSRDICQRGTSLTIQCQVDSQVTMMFWYRQQPGQSLTLIATANQGSEATYESGFVIDKFPISRPNLTFSTLTVSNMSPEDSSIYLCSVLNRISGANVLTFGAGSRLTVL.

This clone was counted only a few times. The chain joins TRBV19 to TRBJ1-2, with TRBD1 as a possible D gene (6 bases). The V gene's germline CDR1 is LNHDA and CDR2 SQIVND (reference sequence). Trimming left V 1 base short and J 4 bases short, with 13 bases between. CDR3 size: 15 residues. DNA for the CDR3: TGTGCCAGTAGTATAGTCCTACAGGGAACCTATGGCTACACCTTC. Translating it yields CASSIVLQGTYGYTF. Drawing the rest from reference TRBV19 and TRBJ1-2, the complete variable domain is DGGITQSPKYLFRKEGQNVTLSCEQNLNHDAMYWYRQDPGQGLRLIYYSQIVNDFQKGDIAEGYSVSREKKESFPLTVTSAQKNPTAFYLCASSIVLQGTYGYTFGSGTRLTVV.

This clone was picked up one time. The V call is TRBV5-1, the J call TRBJ2-2, with 14 bases identical to TRBD2. Germline CDR1 reads SGHRS; CDR2 reads YFSETQ. The V segment lost 4 bases and the J segment 1 base; nucleotides outside the gene matches: 12. The CDR3 runs to 20 residues. CDR3 residues: CASSIGAGTSGRENTGELFF. DNA for the CDR3: TGCGCCAGCAGCATAGGGGCCGGGACTAGCGGGAGAGAGAACACCGGGGAGCTGTTTTTT.

The gene calls are TRBV21-1 and TRBJ2-7; the table's D call of TRBD1 was not tested on the DNA. TRBV21-1 is an annotated pseudogene. The CDR3 contains 12 residues. CDR3 sequence (DNA): TGTGCCAGCAGCAAAGGACAGGGCGAGCAGTACTTC. Translated, it gives CASSKGQGEQYF.

This sequence joins TRBV7-8 and TRBJ1-4, with 10 nucleotides matching TRBD1. In germline, CDR1 is SGHVS, CDR2 FQNEAQ. CDR3 length equals 14 residues. The trim removed 5 bases at V and 10 bases at J, leaving 7 bases unmatched. CDR3 residues: CASSTGTGERKLFF. In DNA form, the CDR3 reads TGTGCCAGCAGCACAGGGACAGGGGAGCGAAAACTGTTTTTT.

This clone was seen a handful of times. The J gene is TRBJ2-3, the V gene TRBV4-3; 11 positions match TRBD2. Germline V gives CDR1 LGHNA, CDR2 YSLEER. The V gene end was trimmed by 0 bases and the J gene end by 4 bases; junction bases not matched to a gene: 3. The CDR3 loop spans 16 amino acids. Here the CDR3 DNA reads TGCGCCAGCAGCCAAGATTTAGCGGGAGGGCCAGATACGCAGTATTTT. Translation: CASSQDLAGGPDTQYF.

The genes are TRBV5-1 and TRBJ2-1, with D perhaps matching TRBD2 (6 bases). CDR1 is SGHRS, CDR2 YFSETQ, per germline. The length of the CDR3 is 15 residues. Between the trimmed V and J ends, which lost 1 base and 7 bases, there was a span of 15 bases. The CDR3 is CASSLRDSRGNEQFF. CDR3 nucleotide sequence: TGCGCCAGCAGCTTGCGGGACTCGCGAGGGAATGAGCAGTTCTTC.

The chain combines TRBV11-2 with TRBJ1-2; D gene unclear. Germline V gene lookup returns CDR1 SGHAT and CDR2 FQNNGV. The V and J ends lost 0 bases and 7 bases respectively, with 12 bases between them. This CDR3 spans 14 amino acids. This chain's CDR3 is CASSLDRTGFGYTF. The CDR3 coding sequence is TGTGCCAGCAGCTTAGATCGGACGGGCTTTGGCTACACCTTC.

The chain employs TRBV10-2 and TRBJ1-5; TRBD1 is a possible D gene (5 bases). CDR1 WSHSY and CDR2 SAAADI come from the germline V gene. V gave up 4 bases and J gave up 3 bases, with 7 bases separating them. The CDR3 consists of 13 residues. CDR3 coding DNA: TGCGCCAGCAGTGGGGGCTTCAATCAGCCCCAGCATTTT. Its protein product is CASSGGFNQPQHF.